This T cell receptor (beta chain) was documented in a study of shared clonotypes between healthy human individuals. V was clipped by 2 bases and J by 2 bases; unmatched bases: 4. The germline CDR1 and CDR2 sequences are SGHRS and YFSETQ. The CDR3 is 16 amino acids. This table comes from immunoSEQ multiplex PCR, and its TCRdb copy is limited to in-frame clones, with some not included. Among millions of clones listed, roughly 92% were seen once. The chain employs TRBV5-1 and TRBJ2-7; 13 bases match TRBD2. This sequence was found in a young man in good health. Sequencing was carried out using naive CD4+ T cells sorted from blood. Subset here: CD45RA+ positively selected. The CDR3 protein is CASSLRTSGRPYEQYF. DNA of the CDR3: TGCGCCAGCAGCTTAAGGACTAGCGGGAGACCCTACGAGCAGTACTTC.